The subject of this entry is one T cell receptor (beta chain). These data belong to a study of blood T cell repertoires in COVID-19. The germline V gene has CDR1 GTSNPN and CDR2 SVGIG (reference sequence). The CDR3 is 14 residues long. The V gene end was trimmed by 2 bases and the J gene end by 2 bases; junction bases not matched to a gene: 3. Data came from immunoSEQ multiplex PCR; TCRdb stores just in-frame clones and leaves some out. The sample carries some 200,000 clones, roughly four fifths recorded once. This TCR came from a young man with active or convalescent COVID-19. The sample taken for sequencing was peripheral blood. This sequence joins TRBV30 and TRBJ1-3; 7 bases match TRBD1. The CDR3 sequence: CAWSPQGAGNTIYF. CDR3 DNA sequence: TGTGCCTGGAGTCCTCAGGGGGCTGGAAACACCATATATTTT.